The clone carrying this T cell receptor beta chain has at least ten counts. The target antigen is unknown. The data originate from a study of early T cells in non-severe SARS-CoV-2 infection. Overall study context: Whole-blood bulk RNA, unsorted, was sequenced, and chains were unpaired. Study-wide results and caveats: Matching with VDJdb favored anti-spike CD8 responses (missing private and CD4 specificities).

The TCR library protocol was used to attach unique molecular identifiers. These identifiers were attached to individual cDNA molecules. TCRdb processed the 5' RACE reads anew with MiXCR; each CDR3 protein has one entry. Of 40,000 to 55,000 distinct CDR3 sequences listed, around 6.3% are singletons. Germline V gene data show CDR1 as ENHRY and CDR2 as SYGVKD. V shed 8 bases and J 2 bases; nucleotides not matched to a gene: 4. The CDR3 extends over 13 amino acids. The chain has TRBV10-3 and TRBJ2-7, with 9 bases matching TRBD2. The TCR was taken from an adult who was a healthcare worker with PCR-confirmed SARS-CoV-2 infection or an uninfected control (not recorded which). The source material was whole blood, sampled at baseline. The CDR3 DNA follows: TGTGCCATCGCAGCGGGGGGAACCTACGAGCAGTACTTC. Amino acids: CAIAAGGTYEQYF.